A selection of T cell receptor beta chains follows, all from one sample in a study of blood T cell repertoires in COVID-19. Sequencing used immunoSEQ multiplex PCR; TCRdb keeps in-frame clones, though not all of them. The table shows roughly 80,000 clones, with 65% to 85% occurring only once. Sequenced sample: peripheral blood. These receptors all come from a man in his forties or fifties with acute or convalescent COVID-19. The CDR3 runs from the conserved cysteine through the conserved F or W. The order of the fields is J gene, V gene, CDR3 protein.

TRBJ1-6,TRBV10-3,CAISHRNYDSPLHF
TRBJ1-1,TRBV6-5,CASSYSKGQGPTEAFF
TRBJ1-1,TRBV3-1/TRBV3-2,CASSQETAGREAFF
TRBJ2-3,TRBV7-2,CASSLILTDTQYF
TRBJ2-3,TRBV6-1,CASSEVLAGPTSTDTQYF
TRBJ1-2,TRBV4-3,CASSQDSTGGLYGYTF
TRBJ1-1,TRBV19,CASSSNPRSQAFF
TRBJ1-2,TRBV5-1,CASSLDTGGLISGYTF
TRBJ2-1,TRBV30,CAWSVSTRSSNEQFF
TRBJ2-1,TRBV5-6,CASSLASYYGGDEQFF
TRBJ1-5,TRBV27,CASSSVKINQPQHF
TRBJ1-1,TRBV5-1,CASSFSISERWSNTEAFF
TRBJ1-5,TRBV2,CASSEEEGAPQHF
TRBJ1-6,TRBV9,CASSVDSGVGSYNSPLHF
TRBJ2-5,TRBV6-1,CASSDRKGGSKETQYF
TRBJ2-7,TRBV6-5,CASRMGQGYEQYF
TRBJ2-2,TRBV27,CASSGRQGANTGELFF
TRBJ2-3,TRBV7-9,CASSLSTSTDTQYF
TRBJ1-3,TRBV7-9,CASSHGLRGRNTIYF
TRBJ1-1,TRBV6-2/TRBV6-3,CASSLIPNTEAFF
TRBJ2-1,TRBV15,CATSRTGDTNNEQFF
TRBJ2-7,TRBV9,CASSVTSGNSYEQYF
TRBJ1-1,TRBV27,CATRGVGAEAFF
TRBJ2-2,TRBV20-1,CSASRGTGRAGELFF
TRBJ2-3,TRBV10-3,CASAGGTDTQYF
TRBJ2-7,TRBV27,CASSYAGTPYEQYF
TRBJ2-1,TRBV10-3,CAISESSGGRYNEQFF
TRBJ1-2,TRBV30,CAWSVKEGGLSGYTF
TRBJ2-5,TRBV28,CASSLGLAGVETQYF
TRBJ1-1,TRBV29-1,CSADRGRGTEAFF
TRBJ2-2,TRBV7-2,CASSLVGGGGTGELFF
TRBJ1-1,TRBV21-1,CASSKAHLTGEAFF
TRBJ2-7,TRBV5-6,CASSLVGRASYEQYF
TRBJ1-6,TRBV7-2,CASSLGSGLSSPLHF
TRBJ2-7,TRBV6-1,CASSEGRSGVYEQYF
TRBJ2-1,TRBV4-1,CASSLNLAGLYNEQFF
TRBJ2-2,TRBV9,CASSENRDRGATGELFF
TRBJ1-6,TRBV5-1,CASSLDTGTGNSPLHF
TRBJ2-7,TRBV12-2,CASRLEGLANPPYEQYF
TRBJ2-3,TRBV5-1,CASTQKQGGDTQYF
TRBJ2-7,TRBV4-2,CASSQKDSRGDEQYF
TRBJ2-3,TRBV6-2/TRBV6-3,CASSFGQRAPDTQYF
TRBJ2-2,TRBV6-6,CASTWGQDGELFF
TRBJ2-3,TRBV14,CASSQTSGGADTQYF
TRBJ2-3,TRBV9,CASGGLAGAPGAPQYF
TRBJ1-1,TRBV18,CASSRGLTQNTEAFF
TRBJ1-4,TRBV27,CASSFGRDPWGEKLFF
TRBJ2-7,TRBV10-3,CAISDRERYEQYF
TRBJ2-1,TRBV24-1,CATSDLNQGRDEQFF
TRBJ2-2,TRBV27,CASSPGRAGELFF
TRBJ1-3,TRBV7-2,CASSLGQGNTIYF
TRBJ1-2,TRBV7-2,CASSGYPPDTSGGYTF
TRBJ2-7,TRBV24-1,CATSDLDTGNEQYF